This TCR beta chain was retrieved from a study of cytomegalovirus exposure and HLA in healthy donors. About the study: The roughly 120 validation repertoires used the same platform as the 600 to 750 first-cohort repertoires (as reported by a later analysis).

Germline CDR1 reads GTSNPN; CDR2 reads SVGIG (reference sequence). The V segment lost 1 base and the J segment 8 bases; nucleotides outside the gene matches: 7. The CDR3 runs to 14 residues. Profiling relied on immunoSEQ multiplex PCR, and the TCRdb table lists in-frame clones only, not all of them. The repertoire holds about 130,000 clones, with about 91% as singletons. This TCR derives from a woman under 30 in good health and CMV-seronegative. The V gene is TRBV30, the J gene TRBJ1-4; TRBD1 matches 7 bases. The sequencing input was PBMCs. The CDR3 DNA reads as TGTGCCTGGAGTGACGGGACAGTCCGGGAAAAACTGTTTTTT. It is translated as CAWSDGTVREKLFF. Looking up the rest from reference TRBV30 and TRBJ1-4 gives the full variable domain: SQTIHQWPATLVQPVGSPLSLECTVEGTSNPNLYWYRQAAGRGLQLLFYSVGIGQISSEVPQNLSASRPQDRQFILSSKKLLLSDSGFYLCAWSDGTVREKLFFGSGTQLSVL.